The rows below give T cell receptor beta chains drawn from one sample of a study of T cell repertoires in cytomegalovirus infection. MiXCR was run by TCRdb on the reads, yielding one entry per CDR3 protein. The data contain 290,000 or so distinct CDR3 sequences, roughly 26% of them singletons. The sample was PBMCs. These receptors were collected from a human donor in good health (CMV status not recorded). Some clones in this sample may be carry-over from other donors' samples. CDR3s include the opening cysteine and the closing phenylalanine or tryptophan. D genes are given only for firm matches. Clone sizes are given selectively: once, few, many, or a class where the clone is expanded.

size	D	V	J	CDR3	DNA
.	TRBD2	TRBV12-3/TRBV12-4	TRBJ2-3	CASSPRTSGTATDTQYF	TGTGCCAGCAGTCCACGGACTAGCGGGACTGCCACAGATACGCAGTATTTT
.	.	TRBV7-9	TRBJ1-2	CASSSQKIGGYTF	TGTGCCAGCAGCTCCCAGAAAATAGGTGGCTACACCTTC
.	.	TRBV24-1	TRBJ2-3	CATSDYDTQYF	TGTGCCACCAGTGATTACGATACGCAGTATTTT
many	.	TRBV4-3	TRBJ1-1	CASSQRHGGQKNTEAFF	TGCGCCAGCAGCCAGAGACACGGAGGACAGAAGAACACTGAAGCTTTCTTT
many	TRBD2	TRBV28	TRBJ2-1	CASSLWTASGGNEQFF	TGTGCCAGCAGTTTATGGACGGCTAGCGGGGGTAATGAGCAGTTCTTC
few	.	TRBV5-1	TRBJ2-7	CASSLKESYEQYF	TGCGCCAGCAGCTTGAAGGAATCCTACGAGCAGTACTTC
.	.	TRBV6-1	TRBJ2-7	CASSRLPGMGLSYEQYF	TGTGCCAGCAGCCGTCTCCCGGGGATGGGACTCTCCTACGAGCAGTACTTC
many	TRBD2	TRBV7-2	TRBJ2-1	CASSFDGTRSYEQFF	TGTGCCAGCAGCTTCGACGGGACTAGATCCTATGAGCAGTTCTTC
many	.	TRBV6-5	TRBJ1-4	CASSQPATNEKLFF	TGTGCCAGCAGCCAGCCTGCAACTAATGAAAAACTGTTTTTT
.	TRBD1	TRBV12-3/TRBV12-4	TRBJ2-1	CASSQSTGGDEQFF	TGTGCCAGCAGTCAAAGTACAGGGGGCGATGAGCAGTTCTTC
.	TRBD1	TRBV5-1	TRBJ1-1	CASSETGGNTEAFF	TGCGCCAGCAGCGAGACAGGGGGGAACACTGAAGCTTTCTTT
many	.	TRBV6-1	TRBJ2-7	CASSGGVEQYF	TGTGCCAGCAGTGGGGGTGTCGAGCAGTACTTC
many	TRBD2	TRBV11-2	TRBJ2-1	CASSSGLAVYNEQFF	TGTGCCAGCAGCTCGGGACTAGCGGTATACAATGAGCAGTTCTTC
few	.	TRBV2	TRBJ1-3	CASRSSGNTIYF	TGTGCCAGCAGGAGCTCTGGAAACACCATATATTTT
few	.	TRBV20-1	TRBJ2-3	CSAVPSTDTQYF	TGCAGTGCAGTTCCTAGCACAGATACGCAGTATTTT
.	.	TRBV11-2	TRBJ1-1	CASSLERATEAFF	TGTGCCAGCAGCTTAGAACGGGCCACTGAAGCTTTCTTT
few	TRBD1	TRBV5-1	TRBJ2-5	CASSLAGQYQETQYF	TGCGCCAGCAGCTTGGCGGGACAGTACCAAGAGACCCAGTACTTC
.	.	TRBV12-3/TRBV12-4	TRBJ2-5	CASSLLASETQYF	TGTGCCAGCAGTTTACTTGCAAGCGAGACCCAGTACTTC
.	TRBD1	TRBV7-4	TRBJ1-5	CASSHRTGQGDSNQPQHF	TGTGCCAGCAGCCACAGAACTGGACAGGGCGATAGCAATCAGCCCCAGCATTTT
.	.	TRBV28	TRBJ1-5	CASSLRAGTLNQPQHF	TGTGCCAGCAGTTTAAGAGCGGGGACCCTCAATCAGCCCCAGCATTTT
few	TRBD2	TRBV28	TRBJ2-5	CASREAGGGETQYF	TGTGCCAGTCGGGAAGCGGGAGGGGGGGAGACCCAGTACTTC
.	TRBD1	TRBV7-8	TRBJ2-2	CASSLVGTASGELFF	TGTGCCAGCAGCTTAGTGGGGACAGCTTCTGGGGAGCTGTTTTTT
few	.	TRBV29-1	TRBJ2-2	CSAITFGGGNTGELFF	TGCAGCGCCATAACCTTTGGGGGGGGCAACACCGGGGAGCTGTTTTTT
few	.	TRBV11-2	TRBJ2-2	CASTDVFGVRAHGELFF	TGTGCCAGCACCGACGTCTTCGGGGTGAGGGCCCACGGGGAGCTGTTTTTT
few	.	TRBV7-9	TRBJ2-2	CAGETGELFF	TGTGCCGGCGAAACCGGGGAGCTGTTTTTT
.	TRBD2	TRBV7-2	TRBJ2-5	CASSLDRTSGERETQYF	TGTGCCAGCAGCTTAGATCGGACTAGCGGGGAAAGGGAGACCCAGTACTTC
few	TRBD2	TRBV28	TRBJ2-2	CASSRGGWNTGELFF	TGTGCCAGCAGCCGCGGGGGTTGGAACACCGGGGAGCTGTTTTTT
once	.	TRBV2	TRBJ1-2	CASSERRGYTF	TGTGCCAGCAGTGAACGTCGGGGCTACACCTTC
.	TRBD2	TRBV9	TRBJ2-2	CASSVMGSGSSTGELFF	TGTGCCAGCAGCGTAATGGGAAGCGGGAGCTCCACCGGGGAGCTGTTTTTT
few	.	TRBV5-1	TRBJ1-2	CASQRDDIYGYTF	TGCGCCAGCCAAAGGGACGACATCTATGGCTACACCTTC
.	.	TRBV19	TRBJ2-2	CASSNRNSPTNTGELFF	TGTGCCAGTAGCAACAGAAATAGCCCCACGAACACCGGGGAGCTGTTTTTT
.	TRBD2	TRBV3-1	TRBJ2-7	CASSPTGGAKSSYEQYF	TGTGCCAGCAGCCCCACCGGGGGGGCAAAGTCCTCCTACGAGCAGTACTTC